The 29 T cell receptor beta chains in this list originate from one sample, sequenced in a study of cytomegalovirus exposure and HLA in healthy donors. The PCR made use of 60 Vbeta and 13 Jbeta primers. Profiled with immunoSEQ multiplex PCR; TCRdb holds only in-frame clones, not every one. The table has approximately 170,000 clones, roughly 72% seen once. Material: PBMCs. Receptors were obtained from a man aged 35-49 years in good health and CMV-seronegative.

In its sample, this clone was seen a few times. Its ends do not fully match the called genes, so a read error is possible. Other nucleotide sequences in the sample specify the same CDR3. The chain uses TRBV5-6 and TRBJ2-6, with D possibly called TRBD1 or TRBD2 (5 bases each). The CDR3 has 15 residues. From germline, CDR1 is SGHDT and CDR2 YYEEEE. The CDR3 region is CASSLGVSGANGLTF. The CDR3 region has the DNA TGTGCCAGCAGCCTGGGGGTATCTGGGGCCAACGGCCTGACTTTC.

Only one count was recorded for this clone. This chain links TRBV19 with TRBJ1-1; 8 nucleotides line up with TRBD1. Trimming took 4 bases from V and 8 from J; bases not matched to a gene: 6. CDR3 size: 13 residues. Germline V gene data show CDR1 as LNHDA and CDR2 as SQIVND (reference sequence). CDR3 nucleotide sequence: TGTGCCAGTAGTAGTGGACAGGGTCGGGAAGCTTTCTTT. This translates into CASSSGQGREAFF.

The chain links TRBV5-1 to TRBJ1-1; D might be TRBD1 (5 bases). This CDR3 has 12 amino acids. V was clipped by 4 bases and J by 9 bases, with 13 bases between them. Germline V CDR1 and CDR2: SGHRS, YFSETQ. DNA of the CDR3: TGCGCCAGCAGCGGGACCCGGGAGCAAGCTTTCTTT. Translating it yields CASSGTREQAFF.

The chain is built from TRBV28 and TRBJ1-3; D is possibly TRBD1 (6 bases). The CDR3 spans 15 residues. The V end lost 0 bases, the J end lost 3 bases, and 9 bases lay between the germline ends. Germline CDR1 and CDR2: MDHEN and SYDVKM. The CDR3 region is CASSLWGADGNTIYF. The CDR3, as DNA: TGTGCCAGCAGTTTATGGGGGGCTGATGGAAACACCATATATTTT.

This chain joins TRBV6-1 and TRBJ2-1; 7 bases match TRBD2. The junction had 8 bases not matched to a gene; V was cut back by 7 bases and J by 8 bases. The CDR3 length is 13 residues. CDR1 MNHNS and CDR2 SASEGT come from the germline V gene. DNA for the CDR3: TGTGCCAGCAAAACTAGCGTCATCCATGAGCAGTTCTTC. Translating it yields CASKTSVIHEQFF.

The J gene is TRBJ1-1, the V gene TRBV19, with a possible D match to TRBD1 (5 bases). This CDR3 is built from 15 residues. Between the trimmed V and J ends, which lost 1 base and 5 bases, there was a span of 14 bases. Germline CDR1 reads LNHDA; CDR2 reads SQIVND (reference sequence). The CDR3 DNA follows: TGTGCCAGTAGTATAGCAGGGTACGGTAGGACTGAAGCTTTCTTT. Translation: CASSIAGYGRTEAFF.

This chain links TRBV5-1 with TRBJ2-7; D perhaps matches TRBD1 (6 bases). The CDR3 spans 14 residues. The germline gives CDR1 SGHRS, CDR2 YFSETQ. V lost 0 bases, J lost 3 bases, and 10 bases lay in between. The CDR3 coding sequence is TGCGCCAGCAGCTTGGGGACAGACTACTACGAGCAGTACGTC. It yields the protein CASSLGTDYYEQYV.

The chain joins TRBV7-2 to TRBJ2-2; 8 bases agree with TRBD1. The CDR3 sequence is 17 residues long. Looked up from germline, CDR1 is SGHTA and CDR2 is FQGNSA. The trim removed 5 bases at V and 7 bases at J, leaving 15 bases unmatched. CDR3 in DNA: TGTGCCAGCAGCCTTTTCCCAACCGGGACAGGCGGCGGGGAGCTGTTTTTT. It is translated as CASSLFPTGTGGGELFF.

The chain uses TRBV28 and TRBJ1-4; the match to TRBD1 covers 7 bases. Trimming at V came to 1 base and at J to 6 bases, leaving 8 bases not matched to a gene. The CDR3 covers 16 residues. CDR1 MDHEN and CDR2 SYDVKM come from the germline V gene. Written as DNA, the CDR3 is TGTGCCAGCAGTTTATTAGGGGGCGCCACAGATGAAAAACTGTTTTTT. Translating gives CASSLLGGATDEKLFF. Complete variable domain (other parts from reference TRBV28 and TRBJ1-4): DVKVTQSSRYLVKRTGEKVFLECVQDMDHENMFWYRQDPGLGLRLIYFSYDVKMKEKGDIPEGYSVSREKKERFSLILESASTNQTSMYLCASSLLGGATDEKLFFGSGTQLSVL.

This rearrangement joins TRBV5-1 to TRBJ2-1; the match to TRBD2 covers 11 bases. There are 20 residues in the CDR3. Looked up from germline, CDR1 is SGHRS and CDR2 is YFSETQ. Trimming removed 0 bases from V and 7 bases from J; junction bases left unmatched: 18. CDR3 in amino acids: CASSLGGPGLAARIRNEQFF. The CDR3 coding sequence is TGCGCCAGCAGCTTGGGAGGTCCGGGACTAGCGGCCAGGATACGAAATGAGCAGTTCTTC.

The chain combines TRBV6-5 with TRBJ2-7; 9 bases agree with TRBD1. V gave up 6 bases and J gave up 6 bases; unmatched junction bases: 9. Germline CDR1 reads MNHEY; CDR2 reads SVGAGI. This CDR3 contains 14 residues. The CDR3 loop is CASSPGQGTLEQYV. DNA for the CDR3: TGTGCCAGCAGCCCGGGACAGGGTACACTCGAGCAGTACGTC.

The rearrangement joins TRBV30 to TRBJ2-1; 13 bases are a match to TRBD2. V lost 3 bases, J lost 10 bases, and 9 bases stayed unmatched. The CDR3 has 15 amino acids. Germline values: CDR1 GTSNPN, CDR2 SVGIG (reference sequence). DNA of the CDR3: TGTGCCTGGAGCGCTGGACTAGCGGGAGAGGGGGAGCAGTTCTTC. It encodes CAWSAGLAGEGEQFF.

The chain couples TRBV27 to TRBJ2-2; 8 bases map to TRBD1. The V and J ends lost 6 bases and 2 bases, in that order; junction bases with no gene match: 5. The CDR3 totals 15 residues. The germline V gene has CDR1 MNHEY and CDR2 SMNVEV (reference sequence). The DNA of the CDR3 is TGTGCCAGCAGCCCTGACAGGGGAAACACCGGGGAGCTGTTTTTT. Translating gives CASSPDRGNTGELFF.

This clone appeared once. The rearrangement links TRBV19 to TRBJ1-1; D is ambiguous. The V end was cut by 5 bases, the J end by 9 bases, with 16 bases between. Germline loops: CDR1 LNHDA, CDR2 SQIVND (reference sequence). CDR3 length: 13 residues. The CDR3 region is CASSLLERDQAFF. Written as DNA, the CDR3 is TGTGCCAGTAGTCTACTCGAGAGGGATCAAGCTTTCTTT.

About this clone: One junction end does not reproduce the germline sequence, and a read error may be involved. The chain joins TRBV7-9 to TRBJ2-3; 8 bases are a match to TRBD2. This CDR3 spans 17 amino acids. The germline V gene encodes CDR1 SEHNR and CDR2 FQNEAQ (reference sequence). The CDR3 DNA reads as TGTTCCAGCAGCTACCGGGTAGCTAGCGGGTACACAGATACGCAGTATTTT. It is translated as CSSSYRVASGYTDTQYF. The variable domain in full, with the rest retrieved from reference TRBV7-9 and TRBJ2-3, is DTGVSQNPRHKITKRGQNVTFRCDPISEHNRLYWYRQTLGQGPEFLTYFQNEAQLEKSRLLSDRFSAERPKGSFSTLEIQRTEQGDSAMYLCSSSYRVASGYTDTQYFGPGTRLTVL.

The chain employs TRBV7-6 and TRBJ1-3; D not resolved. The germline gives CDR1 SGHVS, CDR2 FNYEAQ. This CDR3 spans 19 amino acids. Trimming took 1 base from V and 0 from J, leaving 19 bases between them. CDR3 residues: CASSLGRIRSLSSGNTIYF. The CDR3 region has the DNA TGTGCCAGCAGCTTAGGGAGAATTAGGTCACTGAGCTCTGGAAACACCATATATTTT.

The chain carries TRBV5-4 and TRBJ2-1, with 7 bases matching TRBD2. The CDR3 consists of 13 residues. Germline CDR1 and CDR2: SGHNT and YYREEE (reference sequence). J lost 6 bases, V lost 7 bases, and 7 bases had no gene match. CDR3 nucleotide sequence: TGTGCCAGCTCTTCGACTAGCCGCAATGAGCAGTTCTTC. Amino acids: CASSSTSRNEQFF. Combining the CDR3 with reference TRBV5-4 and TRBJ2-1 gives the whole variable domain ETGVTQSPTHLIKTRGQQVTLRCSSQSGHNTVSWYQQALGQGPQFIFQYYREEENGRGNFPPRFSGLQFPNYSSELNVNALELDDSALYLCASSSTSRNEQFFGPGTRLTVL.

This chain connects TRBV6-6 to TRBJ2-2; 9 nucleotides line up with TRBD2. Per germline, CDR1 MNHNY and CDR2 SVGAGI (reference sequence). CDR3 length: 14 residues. Germline trimming cut 10 bases from V and 0 bases from J; bases unmatched to any gene: 3. CDR3 in amino acids: CATSSGTNTGELFF. CDR3 bases: TGTGCCACCTCTAGCGGGACGAACACCGGGGAGCTGTTTTTT.

This chain links TRBV27 with TRBJ2-7; 8 nucleotides align to TRBD1. V was pared by 3 bases and J by 5 bases, with 6 bases of the junction left unmatched. This CDR3 spans 14 amino acids. Germline assignment: CDR1 MNHEY and CDR2 SMNVEV (reference sequence). As DNA, the CDR3 is TGTGCCAGCAGTTTTGACAGGGGAGCCAACGAGCAGTACTTC. Translation gives CASSFDRGANEQYF.

The chain joins TRBV7-9 to TRBJ1-1, with D uncertain. Germline V gene lookup returns CDR1 SEHNR and CDR2 FQNEAQ (reference sequence). This CDR3 comprises 16 residues. V gave up 2 bases and J gave up 0 bases, with 13 bases separating them. The CDR3 loop reads CASSLNVAPMNTEAFF. The CDR3 nucleotides are TGTGCCAGCAGCTTAAACGTGGCACCCATGAACACTGAAGCTTTCTTT. The variable domain in full, completed from reference TRBV7-9 and TRBJ1-1, reads DTGVSQNPRHKITKRGQNVTFRCDPISEHNRLYWYRQTLGQGPEFLTYFQNEAQLEKSRLLSDRFSAERPKGSFSTLEIQRTEQGDSAMYLCASSLNVAPMNTEAFFGQGTRLTVV.

This clone has only one observation. The chain links TRBV7-3 to TRBJ2-2; weak D call: TRBD1 (7 bases). CDR3 length: 14 residues. Looked up from germline, CDR1 is SGHTA and CDR2 is FQGTGA. Trimming shortened V by 1 base and J by 8 bases, and 11 bases separated the two germline ends. The CDR3 DNA sequence: TGTGCCAGCAGCTTAAACAGGGGAGGTGGGGAGCTGTTTTTT. This codes for CASSLNRGGGELFF. Looking up the rest from reference TRBV7-3 and TRBJ2-2 gives the full variable domain: GAGVSQTPSNKVTEKGKYVELRCDPISGHTALYWYRQSLGQGPEFLIYFQGTGAADDSGLPNDRFFAVRPEGSVSTLKIQRTERGDSAVYLCASSLNRGGGELFFGEGSRLTVL.

The V gene is TRBV7-3, the J gene TRBJ2-1, with 8 positions matching TRBD2. CDR1 is SGHTA, CDR2 FQGTGA, per germline. The CDR3 is 17 residues long. After removal of 5 bases from V and 8 bases from J, the junction contained 17 bases not matched to a gene. CDR3 sequence: CASSASLAASRRDEQFF. CDR3 bases: TGTGCCAGCAGCGCGTCACTAGCGGCATCCAGAAGGGATGAGCAGTTCTTC.

This clone was seen a few times. The chain employs TRBV25-1 and TRBJ1-4; a possible D gene is TRBD1 (6 bases). The CDR3 length is 16 residues. Germline V gene sequence: CDR1 MGHDK, CDR2 SYGVNS. Deletions cut 5 bases from V and 0 bases from J, with 13 bases between. The CDR3 is CASSNGQSATNEKLFF. CDR3 bases: TGTGCCAGCAGTAACGGACAGTCAGCAACTAATGAAAAACTGTTTTTT.

The gene calls are TRBV28 and TRBJ1-2, with 7 positions matching TRBD1. The CDR3 sequence is 13 residues long. After removal of 6 bases from V and 8 bases from J, the junction contained 9 bases not matched to a gene. CDR1 is MDHEN and CDR2 is SYDVKM in the germline V gene. The CDR3 reads CASRPTGNDGYTF. For the CDR3, the DNA is TGTGCCAGCAGACCGACAGGGAACGACGGCTACACCTTC.

This chain uses TRBV7-3 with TRBJ1-2; 7 bases match TRBD1. The CDR3 consists of 14 residues. Germline trimming cut 3 bases from V and 5 bases from J; bases unmatched to any gene: 6. The germline V gene has CDR1 SGHTA and CDR2 FQGTGA. The CDR3 loop reads CASSLTGLRYGYTF. Here the CDR3 DNA reads TGTGCCAGCAGCTTGACAGGGCTACGATATGGCTACACCTTC.

This clone was recorded once. This chain joins TRBV7-8 and TRBJ2-1; D remains ambiguous. The germline CDR1 and CDR2 sequences are SGHVS and FQNEAQ. The CDR3 has 16 amino acids. V lost 5 bases, J lost 3 bases, and 17 bases lay in between. CDR3 bases: TGTGCCAGCAGCCCTCCAGTGAGGTACAACTACAATGAGCAGTTCTTC. It is translated as CASSPPVRYNYNEQFF.

The J gene is TRBJ2-7, the V gene TRBV10-3; 13 nucleotides match TRBD2. Germline V gives CDR1 ENHRY, CDR2 SYGVKD. V was pared by 7 bases and J by 2 bases, with 14 bases of the junction left unmatched. The CDR3 spans 18 residues. This CDR3 reads CAITPGPTSGGETYEQYF. The CDR3 DNA reads TGTGCCATCACCCCCGGTCCCACTAGCGGGGGGGAAACCTACGAGCAGTACTTC.

V and J are TRBV5-5 and TRBJ2-7, with 9 bases lining up with TRBD1. Looked up from germline, CDR1 is SGHKS and CDR2 is YYEKEE (reference sequence). The CDR3 length is 15 residues. Losses at the gene ends were 4 bases for V and 4 bases for J; bases not matched to a gene: 9. CDR3 coding DNA: TGTGCCAGCAGCCAAACAGGGGGCGTCAGTTACGAGCAGTACGTC. It is translated as CASSQTGGVSYEQYV.

The chain combines TRBV6-1 with TRBJ1-1; 9 bases are shared with TRBD1. CDR1 and CDR2 from the germline V gene are MNHNS and SASEGT. The CDR3 contains 14 residues. V lost 6 bases and J lost 4; bases outside the gene matches: 6. The CDR3 is CASSPDRGSTEAFF. CDR3 DNA: TGTGCCAGCAGCCCTGACAGGGGGAGCACTGAAGCTTTCTTT.